This T cell receptor (beta chain) appears in the sequencing data of a study of early T cells in non-severe SARS-CoV-2 infection. Across the study: Bulk RNA isolated from unsorted whole blood underwent sequencing; chains were not paired. Notes on the study in general: The study's VDJdb matching favored anti-spike CD8 responses and missed private and CD4 specificities.

Trimming took off 1 base at V and 6 bases at J, with 13 bases between the two ends. This CDR3 is built from 15 residues. Germline V CDR1 and CDR2: SGHTA, FQGNSA. This clonotype was recorded at least ten times. What it binds is unknown. Tagging with unique molecular identifiers was applied to individual cDNA molecules. TCRdb ran MiXCR on the 5' RACE reads and lists one entry per CDR3 protein. Here the sample spans tens of thousands of distinct CDR3 sequences, approximately 13% being singletons. Sequencing was performed on whole blood. The J gene is TRBJ1-5, the V gene TRBV7-2; weak D call: TRBD1 (6 bases). The sequence was obtained from an adult who was a healthcare worker with PCR-confirmed SARS-CoV-2 infection or an uninfected control (not recorded which). Here the CDR3 DNA reads TGTGCCAGCAGCTTAGTTGGGGGCCATGGTCAGCCCCAGCATTTT. Protein sequence: CASSLVGGHGQPQHF.